The 7 T cell receptor beta chains given below trace back to one sample, sequenced in a study of blood T cell repertoires in COVID-19. The assay was immunoSEQ multiplex PCR, and TCRdb's table has in-frame clones only and misses some. The sample includes under 30,000 clones, approximately 93% seen only once; the top ten take more than 3.5%. The sample taken for sequencing was peripheral blood. Receptor source: a human donor with active COVID-19. The donor label of this sample is uncertain.

This sequence joins TRBV11-2 and TRBJ2-1, with TRBD2 matching 8 bases. Germline CDR1 SGHAT, CDR2 FQNNGV. V dropped 5 bases and J dropped 4; count of bases not matched to a gene: 13. This CDR3 has 17 residues. The chain's CDR3 is CASSLGSGMGSYNEQFF. DNA for the CDR3: TGTGCCAGCAGCCTAGGTAGCGGGATGGGATCTTACAATGAGCAGTTCTTC.

The CDR3 nucleotides read TGTGCCAGTACCCCTTGGGCAGGAGGTCAGCCCCAGCATTTT. This encodes CASTPWAGGQPQHF. The rearrangement links TRBV19 to TRBJ1-5; D remains ambiguous. Between the trimmed V and J ends, which lost 7 bases and 6 bases, there was a span of 16 bases. Germline V gene data show CDR1 as LNHDA and CDR2 as SQIVND (reference sequence). The CDR3 covers 14 residues.

The chain carries TRBV3-1 (or the pseudogene TRBV3-2) and TRBJ2-2; 9 bases map to TRBD2. The V gene end was trimmed by 3 bases and the J gene end by 7 bases; junction bases not matched to a gene: 15. CDR1 is LGHDT and CDR2 is YNNKEL in the germline V gene (reference sequence). The length of the CDR3 is 18 residues. CDR3 DNA sequence: TGTGCCAGCAGCCAGCCTTCCGGGACTAGCCGAGGAATCGGGGAGCTGTTTTTT. Protein: CASSQPSGTSRGIGELFF.

The gene calls are TRBV10-2 and TRBJ2-1; a possible D gene is TRBD2 (6 bases). Germline V lookup: CDR1 WSHSY, CDR2 SAAADI. The V end lost 5 bases, the J end lost 2 bases, and 10 bases lay between the germline ends. The CDR3 is 14 residues long. In nucleotides, the CDR3 is TGCGCCAGCAGTAGGACTACCGCCTACAATGAGCAGTTCTTC. This encodes CASSRTTAYNEQFF.

CDR3 nucleotides: TGTGCCAGTGACCAGCGGGGGGGAGGCGAGCAGTACTTC. This gives the protein CASDQRGGGEQYF. V usage is TRBV6-5 and J usage is TRBJ2-7; 10 bases align to TRBD2. V lost 9 bases, J lost 6 bases, and 8 bases stayed unmatched. Germline assignment: CDR1 MNHEY and CDR2 SVGAGI. This CDR3 is built from 13 residues.

V and J are TRBV6-1 and TRBJ1-2, with D possibly TRBD1 on 5 matching bases. The V gene's germline CDR1 is MNHNS and CDR2 SASEGT. The V end was cut by 2 bases, the J end by 0 bases, with 13 bases between. CDR3 length: 16 residues. CDR3: CASSEWTDTSNYGYTF. The DNA of the CDR3 is TGTGCCAGCAGTGAATGGACGGACACTTCTAACTATGGCTACACCTTC.

In regard to this clone: In the same sample, other DNA sequences code for this CDR3. V and J are TRBV5-4 and TRBJ2-2, with 8 bases aligning to TRBD1. Germline V gives CDR1 SGHNT, CDR2 YYREEE (reference sequence). Trimming removed 2 bases from V and 1 base from J; junction bases left unmatched: 4. This CDR3 spans 16 amino acids. CDR3 loop: CASSLLTGVNTGELFF. The CDR3 nucleotides are TGTGCCAGCAGCTTATTGACAGGGGTGAACACCGGGGAGCTGTTTTTT. Using reference TRBV5-4 and TRBJ2-2 for the parts outside the CDR3, the full variable domain is ETGVTQSPTHLIKTRGQQVTLRCSSQSGHNTVSWYQQALGQGPQFIFQYYREEENGRGNFPPRFSGLQFPNYSSELNVNALELDDSALYLCASSLLTGVNTGELFFGEGSRLTVL.